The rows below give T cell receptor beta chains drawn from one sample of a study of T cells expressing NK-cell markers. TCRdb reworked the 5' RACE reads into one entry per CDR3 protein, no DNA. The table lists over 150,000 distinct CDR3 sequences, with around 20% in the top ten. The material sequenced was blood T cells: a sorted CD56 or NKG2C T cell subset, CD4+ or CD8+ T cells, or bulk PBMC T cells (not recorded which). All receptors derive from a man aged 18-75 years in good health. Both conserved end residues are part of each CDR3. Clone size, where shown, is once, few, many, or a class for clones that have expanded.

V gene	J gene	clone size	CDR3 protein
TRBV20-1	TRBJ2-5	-	CSARDLGVTAPETQYF
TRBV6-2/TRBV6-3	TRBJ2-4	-	CASSWNWGVSENIQYF
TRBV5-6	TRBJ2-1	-	CASSTSPGASYNEQFF
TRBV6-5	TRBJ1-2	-	CASSLYAKDGYTF
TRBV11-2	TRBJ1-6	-	CASSLELIGNSPLHF
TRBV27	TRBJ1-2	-	CASSHRRAGANYGYTF
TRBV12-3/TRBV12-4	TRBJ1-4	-	CASSLGSGVYPSNEKLFF
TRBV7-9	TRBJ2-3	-	CASSLEPAGAGADTQYF
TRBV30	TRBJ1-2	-	CAMEGGSPRTNYGYTF
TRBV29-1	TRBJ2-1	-	CSVEYRTGSYNEQFF
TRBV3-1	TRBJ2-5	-	CASSQDGRGTETQYF
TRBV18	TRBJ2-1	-	CASSPYEIAGGQRSYNEQFF
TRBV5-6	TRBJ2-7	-	CASSLVPGGAEQYF
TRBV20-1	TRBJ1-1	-	CSARDDRSFIYMNTEAFF
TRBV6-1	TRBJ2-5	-	CASSDRLAGGWETQYF
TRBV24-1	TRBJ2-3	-	CATSSGDTQYF
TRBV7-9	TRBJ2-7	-	CASSGTEYEQYF
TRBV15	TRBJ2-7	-	CATSRDRGNEQYF
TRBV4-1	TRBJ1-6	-	CASSHGTADSSPLHF
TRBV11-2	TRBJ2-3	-	CASSLIYADTQYF
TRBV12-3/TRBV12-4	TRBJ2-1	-	CASSLRAGGNMYNEQFF
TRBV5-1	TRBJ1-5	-	CASRGQRNSNQPQHF
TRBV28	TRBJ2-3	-	CASSSPRSDTQYF
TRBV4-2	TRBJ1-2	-	CASSQDRGAGGAHGYTF
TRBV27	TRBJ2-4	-	CASSSGLAGENIQYF
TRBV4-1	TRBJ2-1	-	CASSQVGSYNEQFF
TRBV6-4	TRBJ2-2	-	CASSDGLADTGELFF
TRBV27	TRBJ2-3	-	CASSVGEASTDTQYF
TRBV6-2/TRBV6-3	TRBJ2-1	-	CASSYGVGFPYNEQFF
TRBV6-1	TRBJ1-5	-	CASSEWLKGNQPQHF
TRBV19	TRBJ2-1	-	CASSRRSSYNEQFF
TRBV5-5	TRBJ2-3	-	CASSLGRSIDTQYF
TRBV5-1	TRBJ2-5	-	CASSVSSGGGETQYF
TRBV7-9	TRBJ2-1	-	CASSLYSGGALDEQFF
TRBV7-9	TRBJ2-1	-	CASSPPLRQFF
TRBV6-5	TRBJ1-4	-	CASSQLKWTGALQFTNEKLFF
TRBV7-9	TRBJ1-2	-	CASSLGGESYGYTF
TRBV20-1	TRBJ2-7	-	CSARDLGAGDSYEQYF
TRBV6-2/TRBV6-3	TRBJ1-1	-	CASSYSRSGVETEAFF
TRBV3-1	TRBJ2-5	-	CASNQGLAGAETQYF
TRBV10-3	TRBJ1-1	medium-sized	CAISGYLRIAKVPGAEAFF